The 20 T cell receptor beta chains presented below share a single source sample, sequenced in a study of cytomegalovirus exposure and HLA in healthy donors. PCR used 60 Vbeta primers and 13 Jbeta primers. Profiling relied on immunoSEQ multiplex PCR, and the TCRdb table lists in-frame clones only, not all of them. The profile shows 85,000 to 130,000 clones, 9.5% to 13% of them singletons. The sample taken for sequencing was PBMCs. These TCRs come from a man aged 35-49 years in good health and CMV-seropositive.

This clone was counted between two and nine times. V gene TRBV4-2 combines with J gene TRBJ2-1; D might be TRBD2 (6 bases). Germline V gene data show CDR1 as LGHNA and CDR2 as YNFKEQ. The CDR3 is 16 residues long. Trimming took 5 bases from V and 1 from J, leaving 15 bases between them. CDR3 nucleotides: TGTGCCAGCAGCACCCTAGGAGGGGCATCCTACAATGAGCAGTTCTTC. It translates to CASSTLGGASYNEQFF.

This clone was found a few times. The CDR3 coding sequence is TGTGCCAGCAGCGTAGGGGGTGGGAGCTCCTACAATGAGCAGTTCTTC. Encoded protein: CASSVGGGSSYNEQFF. This sequence joins TRBV9 and TRBJ2-1, with D possibly matching TRBD2 (5 bases). V lost 0 bases and J lost 0, with 10 bases in between. Per germline, CDR1 SGDLS and CDR2 YYNGEE. The CDR3 length is 16 residues.

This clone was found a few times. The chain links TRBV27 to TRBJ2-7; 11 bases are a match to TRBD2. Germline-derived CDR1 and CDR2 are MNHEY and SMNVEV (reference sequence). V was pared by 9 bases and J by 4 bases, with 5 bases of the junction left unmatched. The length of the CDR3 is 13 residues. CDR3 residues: CASRLAGLYEQYF. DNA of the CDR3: TGTGCCAGTAGACTAGCGGGACTATACGAGCAGTACTTC.

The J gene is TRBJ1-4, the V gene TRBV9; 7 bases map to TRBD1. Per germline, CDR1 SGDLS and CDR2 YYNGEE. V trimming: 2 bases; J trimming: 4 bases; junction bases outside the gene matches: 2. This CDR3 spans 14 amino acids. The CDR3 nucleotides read TGTGCCAGCAGCGTCGGGACAGTTAATGAAAAACTGTTTTTT. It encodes CASSVGTVNEKLFF. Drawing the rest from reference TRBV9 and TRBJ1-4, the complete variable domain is DSGVTQTPKHLITATGQRVTLRCSPRSGDLSVYWYQQSLDQGLQFLIQYYNGEERAKGNILERFSAQQFPDLHSELNLSSLELGDSALYFCASSVGTVNEKLFFGSGTQLSVL.

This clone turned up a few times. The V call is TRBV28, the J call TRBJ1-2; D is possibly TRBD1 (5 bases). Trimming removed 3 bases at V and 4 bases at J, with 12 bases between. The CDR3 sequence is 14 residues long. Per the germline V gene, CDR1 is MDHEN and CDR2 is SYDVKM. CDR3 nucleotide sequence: TGTGCCAGCAGTTTTGCAGGGAACGTCTATGGCTACACCTTC. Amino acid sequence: CASSFAGNVYGYTF.

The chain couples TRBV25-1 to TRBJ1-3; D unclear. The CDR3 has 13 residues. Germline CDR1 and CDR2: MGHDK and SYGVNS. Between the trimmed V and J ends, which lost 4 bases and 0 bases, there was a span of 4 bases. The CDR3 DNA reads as TGTGCCAGCAGTGGAGGCTCTGGAAACACCATATATTTT. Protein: CASSGGSGNTIYF.

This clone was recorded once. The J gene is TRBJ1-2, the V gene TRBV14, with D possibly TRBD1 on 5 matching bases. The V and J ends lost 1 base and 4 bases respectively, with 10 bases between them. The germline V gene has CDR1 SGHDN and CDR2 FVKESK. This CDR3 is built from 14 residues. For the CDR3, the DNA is TGTGCCAGCAGCCAAGGCCAGGGAATCTATGGCTACACCTTC. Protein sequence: CASSQGQGIYGYTF.

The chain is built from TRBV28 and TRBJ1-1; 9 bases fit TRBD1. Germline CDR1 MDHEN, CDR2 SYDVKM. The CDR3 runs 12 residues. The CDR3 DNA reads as TGTGCATCTCGGACAGGGGAGAGGGGGGCTTTCTTT. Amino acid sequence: CASRTGERGAFF.

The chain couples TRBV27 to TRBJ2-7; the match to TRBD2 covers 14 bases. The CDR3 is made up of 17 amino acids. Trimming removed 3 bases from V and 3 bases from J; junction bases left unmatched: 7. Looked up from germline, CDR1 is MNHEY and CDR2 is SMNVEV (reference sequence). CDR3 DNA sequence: TGTGCCAGCAGTTTGCGACTAGCGGGAGGGGGTTTCTACGAGCAGTACTTC. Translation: CASSLRLAGGGFYEQYF.

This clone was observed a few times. CDR3 sequence: CASSPQGGTGTDTQYF. The DNA of the CDR3 is TGTGCCAGCAGCCCACAAGGGGGGACAGGGACAGATACGCAGTATTTT. This rearrangement joins TRBV9 to TRBJ2-3; 9 nucleotides line up with TRBD1. CDR3 length: 16 amino acids. J gave up 3 bases and V 4 bases, and 9 bases lay outside the gene matches. CDR1 is SGDLS and CDR2 is YYNGEE in the germline V gene. The variable domain in full, completed from reference TRBV9 and TRBJ2-3, reads DSGVTQTPKHLITATGQRVTLRCSPRSGDLSVYWYQQSLDQGLQFLIQYYNGEERAKGNILERFSAQQFPDLHSELNLSSLELGDSALYFCASSPQGGTGTDTQYFGPGTRLTVL.

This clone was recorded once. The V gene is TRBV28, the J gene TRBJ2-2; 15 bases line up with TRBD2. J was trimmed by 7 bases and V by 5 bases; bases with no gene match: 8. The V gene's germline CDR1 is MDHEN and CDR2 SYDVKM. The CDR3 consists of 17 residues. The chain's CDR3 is CASSRTSGRARGGELFF. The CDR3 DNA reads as TGTGCCAGCAGTCGGACTAGCGGGAGGGCCAGAGGCGGGGAGCTGTTTTTT. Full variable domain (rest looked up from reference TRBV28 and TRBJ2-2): DVKVTQSSRYLVKRTGEKVFLECVQDMDHENMFWYRQDPGLGLRLIYFSYDVKMKEKGDIPEGYSVSREKKERFSLILESASTNQTSMYLCASSRTSGRARGGELFFGEGSRLTVL.

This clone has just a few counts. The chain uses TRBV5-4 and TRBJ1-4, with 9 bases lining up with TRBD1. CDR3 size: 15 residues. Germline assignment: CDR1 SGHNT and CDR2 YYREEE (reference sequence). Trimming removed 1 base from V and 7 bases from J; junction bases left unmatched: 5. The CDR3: CASSLPGQGSEKLFF. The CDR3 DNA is TGTGCCAGCAGCTTGCCGGGACAGGGAAGTGAAAAACTGTTTTTT.

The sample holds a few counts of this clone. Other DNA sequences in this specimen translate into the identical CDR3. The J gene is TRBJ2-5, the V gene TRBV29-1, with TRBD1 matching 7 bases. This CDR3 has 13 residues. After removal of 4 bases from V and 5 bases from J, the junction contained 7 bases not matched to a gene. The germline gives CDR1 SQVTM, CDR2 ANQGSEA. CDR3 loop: CSVGSGQQETQYF. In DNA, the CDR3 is TGCAGCGTTGGCTCGGGACAGCAGGAGACCCAGTACTTC. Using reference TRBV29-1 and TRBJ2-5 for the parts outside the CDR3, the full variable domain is SAVISQKPSRDICQRGTSLTIQCQVDSQVTMMFWYRQQPGQSLTLIATANQGSEATYESGFVIDKFPISRPNLTFSTLTVSNMSPEDSSIYLCSVGSGQQETQYFGPGTRLLVL.

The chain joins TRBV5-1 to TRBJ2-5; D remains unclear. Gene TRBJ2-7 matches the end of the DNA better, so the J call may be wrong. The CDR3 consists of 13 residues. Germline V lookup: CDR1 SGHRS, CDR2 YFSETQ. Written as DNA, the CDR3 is TGCGCCAGCAGACCCTCCACCTCCTACGAGCAGTACTTC. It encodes CASRPSTSYEQYF.

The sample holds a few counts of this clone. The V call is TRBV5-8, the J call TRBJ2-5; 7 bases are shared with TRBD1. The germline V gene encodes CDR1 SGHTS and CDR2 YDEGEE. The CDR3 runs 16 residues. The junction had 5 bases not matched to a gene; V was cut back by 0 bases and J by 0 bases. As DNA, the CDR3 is TGTGCCAGCAGCTTGGCCCAGACAGGGTACCAAGAGACCCAGTACTTC. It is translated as CASSLAQTGYQETQYF.

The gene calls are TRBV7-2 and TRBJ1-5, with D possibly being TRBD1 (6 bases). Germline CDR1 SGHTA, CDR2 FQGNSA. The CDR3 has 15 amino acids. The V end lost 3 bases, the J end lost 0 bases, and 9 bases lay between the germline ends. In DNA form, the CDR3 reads TGTGCCAGCAGCTTCAGGGGTCTTAGCAATCAGCCCCAGCATTTT. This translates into CASSFRGLSNQPQHF.

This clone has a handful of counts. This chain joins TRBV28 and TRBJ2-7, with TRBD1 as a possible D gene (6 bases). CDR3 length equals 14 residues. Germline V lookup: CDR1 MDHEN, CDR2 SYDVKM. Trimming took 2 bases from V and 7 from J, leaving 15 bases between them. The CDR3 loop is CASSLPDSVGEQYF. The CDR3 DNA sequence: TGTGCCAGCAGTTTACCGGACAGTGTAGGGGAGCAGTACTTC.

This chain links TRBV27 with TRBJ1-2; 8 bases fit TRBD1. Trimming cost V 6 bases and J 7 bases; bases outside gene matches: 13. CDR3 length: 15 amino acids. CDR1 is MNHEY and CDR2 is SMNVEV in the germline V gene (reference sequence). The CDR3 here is CASSLDRGQISGYTF. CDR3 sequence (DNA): TGTGCCAGCAGCTTAGACAGGGGTCAGATCTCTGGCTACACCTTC.

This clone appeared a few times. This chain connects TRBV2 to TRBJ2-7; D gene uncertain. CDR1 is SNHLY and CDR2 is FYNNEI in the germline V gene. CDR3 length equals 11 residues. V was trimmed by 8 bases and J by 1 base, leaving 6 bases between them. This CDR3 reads CASLRSYEQYF. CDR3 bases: TGTGCCAGCCTGCGGTCCTACGAGCAGTACTTC.

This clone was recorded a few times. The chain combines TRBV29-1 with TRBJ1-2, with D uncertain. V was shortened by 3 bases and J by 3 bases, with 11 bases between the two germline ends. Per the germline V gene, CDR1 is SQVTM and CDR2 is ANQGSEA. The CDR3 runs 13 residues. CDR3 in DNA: TGCAGCGTTGACCGGGGTTTCGACTATGGCTACACCTTC. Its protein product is CSVDRGFDYGYTF.